The sample holds many counts of the clone carrying this T cell receptor beta chain. The target antigen is unknown. The data were obtained in a study of shared clonotypes between healthy human individuals. The overall study: Plates per donor: three CD4 naive, three CD4 memory, two CD8 naive, one CD8 memory. Regarding the study as a whole: Sharing across several donors was seen in 4.5% to 5.5% of naive CD4 clonotypes.

The method was immunoSEQ multiplex PCR; TCRdb's version includes in-frame clones alone and lacks a portion of them. The top ten hold 1.8% of the sample, which has 730,000 or so clones, about two thirds seen once. All donors were healthy HIV-negative adults lacking recent acute infections or vaccinations. Trimming stripped 4 bases from V and 1 base from J, with 11 bases between. This CDR3 is built from 14 residues. Germline V CDR1 and CDR2: SGHVS, FNYEAQ. The sequenced sample consisted of memory CD4+ T cells sorted from blood. Subset described: CD45RA-negative fraction. The rearrangement joins TRBV7-6 to TRBJ2-7, with D perhaps matching TRBD1 or TRBD2 (6 bases each). This TCR was recovered from a woman aged 30 to 39 in good health. The CDR3 region is CASSSGAPSYEQYF. DNA of the CDR3: TGTGCCAGCAGCTCGGGGGCGCCTTCCTACGAGCAGTACTTC.